The rows below give T cell receptor beta chains drawn from one sample of a study of T cells in Graves' hyperthyroidism and ophthalmopathy. TCRdb itself ran the multiplex PCR reads through MiXCR, one entry per CDR3 protein. The sample consists of some 350,000 distinct CDR3 sequences, 12% to 15% of them appearing once. The sequencing input was blood. The source is a woman aged 55-70 years with Graves' ophthalmopathy. CDR3s include the opening cysteine and the closing phenylalanine or tryptophan. D genes are given only for firm matches. A clone size is listed for some rows: how often the clone was seen (once, few, many), or a class if it is expanded.

TRBD1	TRBJ2-7	TRBV5-4	NA	TGTGCCAGCAGGGGGACAGAATCCTACGAGCAGTACTTC	CASRGTESYEQYF
NA	TRBJ2-7	TRBV6-1	many	TGTGCCAGCAGTAGGGCGCTGGGGGAGCAGTACTTC	CASSRALGEQYF
TRBD1	TRBJ1-2	TRBV5-1	few	TGCGCCAGCAGTTCTCGACAGGGAGCCCTTGTAGGCTACACCTTC	CASSSRQGALVGYTF
NA	TRBJ2-3	TRBV6-1	NA	TGTGCCTCCCGGATGGGGCCAGATACGCAGTATTTT	CASRMGPDTQYF
NA	TRBJ2-7	TRBV9	many	TGTGCCAGCAGCTCGGGGATAGAGCAGTACTTC	CASSSGIEQYF
NA	TRBJ2-7	TRBV12-3/TRBV12-4	many	TGTGCCAGCAGTTTTCGTCCCCTCCCCCTCCCCAGGTCTTCCTACGAGCAGTACTTC	CASSFRPLPLPRSSYEQYF
TRBD2	TRBJ2-1	TRBV20-1	many	TGCAGTGCGGGACTAGTGTATGAGCAGTTCTTC	CSAGLVYEQFF
TRBD2	TRBJ2-7	TRBV15	many	TGTGCCACCAGCAGAGCAGCTAGCGGGAACGAGCAGTACTTC	CATSRAASGNEQYF
NA	TRBJ1-2	TRBV29-1	NA	TGCAGCGTTGAGTTTGGGGAAGCTAACTATGGCTACACCTTC	CSVEFGEANYGYTF
NA	TRBJ2-6	TRBV5-8	many	TGTGCCAGCAGCCGGGCCCCAATCTCTGGGGCCAACGTCCTGACTTTC	CASSRAPISGANVLTF
TRBD2	TRBJ2-2	TRBV5-1	NA	TGCGCCAGTACGACTAGCGCAAACACCGGGGAGCTGTTTTTT	CASTTSANTGELFF
NA	TRBJ2-7	TRBV11-2	NA	TGTGCCAGCAGCTCCTCCGGGACAAGGGGCGTCGAGCAGTACTTC	CASSSSGTRGVEQYF
TRBD2	TRBJ2-5	TRBV18	many	TGTGCCAGCTCACCTCCCGCGGGAGGGAGAGATGGAGAGACCCAGTACTTC	CASSPPAGGRDGETQYF
NA	TRBJ2-3	TRBV2	many	TGTGCCAGCAGTGAACCCCCTTTCACAGATACGCAGTATTTT	CASSEPPFTDTQYF
NA	TRBJ2-1	TRBV24-1	many	TGTGCCACCAGTGGAGGGGGTGGGAATGAGCAGTTCTTC	CATSGGGGNEQFF
NA	TRBJ2-7	TRBV6-8	many	TGTGCCAGCAGTTACTCGAAATTGGAGGACTACGAGCAGTACTTC	CASSYSKLEDYEQYF
NA	TRBJ2-3	TRBV5-5	few	TGTGCCAGCAGCTTTGTGCCGGATATCACAGATACGCAGTATTTT	CASSFVPDITDTQYF
NA	TRBJ2-3	TRBV12-3/TRBV12-4	many	TGTGCCAGCAGTTCGGGACTCGTCACAGATACGCAGTATTTT	CASSSGLVTDTQYF
NA	TRBJ2-7	TRBV11-2	many	TGTGCCAGCCCCGAACAGGTTATCTCCTACGAGCAGTACTTC	CASPEQVISYEQYF
TRBD1	TRBJ1-1	TRBV29-1	NA	TGCAGCGTTGAAGCTGACAGGGCTGAAGCTTTCTTT	CSVEADRAEAFF
NA	TRBJ1-5	TRBV30	many	TGTGCCTGGAGTGCGAGGGGGAGTCAGCCCCAGCATTTT	CAWSARGSQPQHF
NA	TRBJ2-2	TRBV12-5	few	TGTGCTAGTGGTTTGGTACAAGGGGGTCGGGCCGGGGAGCTGTTTTTT	CASGLVQGGRAGELFF
NA	TRBJ2-5	TRBV28	once	TGTGCCAGCAGTTTGGTGAAGACCCAGTGCTTC	CASSLVKTQCF
TRBD2	TRBJ2-1	TRBV7-9	few	TGTGCCAGCAGCACCCAACCTACTCTAGCGGGAGGGCCCCGAGAGCAGTTCTTC	CASSTQPTLAGGPREQFF
TRBD1	TRBJ1-4	TRBV20-1	few	TGCAGTGCTATTAGCCGGGACAGGGTAACAACGGGCGGTGAAAAACTGTTTTTT	CSAISRDRVTTGGEKLFF
NA	TRBJ1-5	TRBV15	few	TGTGCCACCAGCGGTCTGACGGAACCCAATCAGCCCCAGCATTTT	CATSGLTEPNQPQHF
NA	TRBJ2-7	TRBV6-2/TRBV6-3	many	TGTGCCAGCGTCCCGGAGGGGGTCGTGTCCTACGAGCAGTACTTC	CASVPEGVVSYEQYF
NA	TRBJ1-5	TRBV12-3/TRBV12-4	NA	TGTGCCAGCAGATCCAACAGAGGAAGCAATCAGCCCCAGCATTTT	CASRSNRGSNQPQHF
NA	TRBJ2-1	TRBV29-1	many	TGCAGCGCTACGCGAGGGGAAGTGAACAATGAGCAGTTCTTC	CSATRGEVNNEQFF
TRBD1	TRBJ1-4	TRBV20-1	NA	TGCAGTGCACACTCAGGGGGCGAAGGTGAAAAACTGTTTTTT	CSAHSGGEGEKLFF
TRBD2	TRBJ2-3	TRBV7-3	many	TGTGCCAGCAGTCCGAGGGCTAGCGGGAGGGGGACAGATACGCAGTATTTT	CASSPRASGRGTDTQYF
NA	TRBJ2-1	TRBV9	many	TGTGCCGTAACCGGGGGAAATGAGCAGTTCTTC	CAVTGGNEQFF
TRBD2	TRBJ2-3	TRBV6-1	few	TGTGCCAGCAGACCCGGGACTAGTGCTGATACGCAGTATTTT	CASRPGTSADTQYF
NA	TRBJ1-2	TRBV7-2	NA	TGTGCCAGCAGCTTAAACAGGGCAAACTATGGCTACACCTTC	CASSLNRANYGYTF
NA	TRBJ2-3	TRBV5-8	many	TGTGCCAGCAGCTTGGATTACAGCACAGATACGCAGTATTTT	CASSLDYSTDTQYF
NA	TRBJ2-5	TRBV28	many	TGTGCCAGCAGCACTCCACAGGGATCGGGGACCCAGTACTTC	CASSTPQGSGTQYF
NA	TRBJ2-5	TRBV3-1	many	TGTGCCAGCAGCTACCAAGAGACCCAGTACTTC	CASSYQETQYF
NA	TRBJ2-1	TRBV28	many	TGTGCCAGTCAGGGGGGCGCCTACAATGAGCAGTTCTTC	CASQGGAYNEQFF
NA	TRBJ2-7	TRBV2	many	TGTGCCACCGGACGATTCAGGGTACCCCCTAACGAGCAGTACTTC	CATGRFRVPPNEQYF
NA	TRBJ1-1	TRBV11-2	many	TGTGCCAGCAGCTGGGGGGTAGGGACTGAAGCTTTCTTT	CASSWGVGTEAFF
TRBD2	TRBJ2-1	TRBV30	many	TGTGCCTGGAGGATTTCTAGCGGGGGCTCCTACAATGAGCAGTTCTTC	CAWRISSGGSYNEQFF
NA	TRBJ2-1	TRBV4-2	NA	TGTGCCAGCAGCCACCGAGAGCATGCCTACAATGAGCAGTTCTTC	CASSHREHAYNEQFF
NA	TRBJ2-1	TRBV28	many	TGTGCCAGCAGTTTACCCCCCCTCGATGAGCAGTTCTTC	CASSLPPLDEQFF
TRBD1	TRBJ2-2	TRBV20-1	many	TGCAGTGCTCCGGGACAGGGTAACCCCGGGGAGCTGTTTTTT	CSAPGQGNPGELFF
TRBD1	TRBJ2-1	TRBV20-1	many	TGCAGTGCTATCATGGACAGGGCTTACAATGAGCAGTTCTTC	CSAIMDRAYNEQFF
NA	TRBJ2-5	TRBV2	many	TGTGCCAGCAGTGCCCCCGGGGGCGGGAGAAGAGAGACCCAGTACTTC	CASSAPGGGRRETQYF
TRBD2	TRBJ2-7	TRBV3-1	many	TGTGCCACCGCTAGGCGGGCGGGAGAGTACGAGCAGTACTTC	CATARRAGEYEQYF
NA	TRBJ2-3	TRBV2	many	TGTGCCAGCAGTGATCTTGGCCAGGGCACAGATACGCAGTATTTT	CASSDLGQGTDTQYF
NA	TRBJ2-5	TRBV7-7	many	TGTGCCAGCAGCTTAGGCCCCCACCTACAAGAGACCCAGTACTTC	CASSLGPHLQETQYF
NA	TRBJ2-7	TRBV5-1	NA	TGCGCCAGCAGCCCGGCCGGGACCCCTTCGACCTACGAGCAGTACTTC	CASSPAGTPSTYEQYF
NA	TRBJ2-5	TRBV4-1	NA	TGCGCCAGCAGCCAACAGGTACACCAAGAGACCCAGTACTTC	CASSQQVHQETQYF
NA	TRBJ2-3	TRBV2	many	TGTGCCAGCAAGGTATCAGGGGCCACAGATACGCGGTATTTT	CASKVSGATDTRYF
NA	TRBJ1-1	TRBV19	NA	TGTGCCAGTAGTATCCCCAGGAACACTGAAGCTTTCTTT	CASSIPRNTEAFF
NA	TRBJ2-7	TRBV4-1	few	TGCGCCAGCAGCCACATCCAGGACGGACCGCAGTACTTC	CASSHIQDGPQYF
TRBD2	TRBJ2-5	TRBV6-4	few	TGTGCCTGTTCCGCCTCTAGCGGGAGAGGAGAGACCCAGTACTTC	CACSASSGRGETQYF
NA	TRBJ2-7	TRBV5-5	NA	TGTGCCAGCAGCCAAATATACCCTTCCTACGAGCAGTACTTC	CASSQIYPSYEQYF